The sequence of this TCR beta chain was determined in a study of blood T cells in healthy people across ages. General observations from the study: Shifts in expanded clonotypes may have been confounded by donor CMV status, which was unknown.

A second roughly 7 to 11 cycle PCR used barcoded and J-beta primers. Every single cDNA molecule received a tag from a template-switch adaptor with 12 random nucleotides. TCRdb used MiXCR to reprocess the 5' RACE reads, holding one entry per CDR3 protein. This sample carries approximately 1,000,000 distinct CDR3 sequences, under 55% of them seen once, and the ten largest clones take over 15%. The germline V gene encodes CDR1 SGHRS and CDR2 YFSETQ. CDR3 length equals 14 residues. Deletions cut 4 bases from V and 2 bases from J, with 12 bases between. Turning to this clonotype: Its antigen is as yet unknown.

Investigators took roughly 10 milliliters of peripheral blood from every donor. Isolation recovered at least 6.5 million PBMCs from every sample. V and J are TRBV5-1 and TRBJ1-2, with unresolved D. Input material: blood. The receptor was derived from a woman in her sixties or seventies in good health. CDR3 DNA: TGCGCCAGCAGCCCCCGGGTCTCGAACTATGGCTACACCTTC. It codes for CASSPRVSNYGYTF.